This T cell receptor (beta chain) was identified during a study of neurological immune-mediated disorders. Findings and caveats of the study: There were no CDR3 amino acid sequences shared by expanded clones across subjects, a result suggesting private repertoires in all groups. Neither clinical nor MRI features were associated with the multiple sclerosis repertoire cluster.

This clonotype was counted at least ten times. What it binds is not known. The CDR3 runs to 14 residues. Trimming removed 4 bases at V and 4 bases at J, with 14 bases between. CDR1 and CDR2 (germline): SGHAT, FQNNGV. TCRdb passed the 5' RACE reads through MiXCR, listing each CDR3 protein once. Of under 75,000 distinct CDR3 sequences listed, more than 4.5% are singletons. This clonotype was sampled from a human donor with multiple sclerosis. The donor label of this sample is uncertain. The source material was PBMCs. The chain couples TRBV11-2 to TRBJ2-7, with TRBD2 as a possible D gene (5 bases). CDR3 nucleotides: TGTGCCAGCAGCTCCACCGGACTGAGATACGAGCAGTACTTC. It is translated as CASSSTGLRYEQYF. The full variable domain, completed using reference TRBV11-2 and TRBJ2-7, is EAGVAQSPRYKIIEKRQSVAFWCNPISGHATLYWYQQILGQGPKLLIQFQNNGVVDDSQLPKDRFSAERLKGVDSTLKIQPAKLEDSAVYLCASSSTGLRYEQYFGPGTRLTVT.